The clone carrying this T cell receptor beta chain was counted many times. Its antigen is unknown. TCR beta CDR3 regions were amplified from RNA transcripts. The HTBI set primed first-round TCR CDR3 RT-PCR. Via MiXCR, TCRdb re-called the multiplex PCR reads, giving one row per CDR3 protein. The table includes 750,000 to 900,000 distinct CDR3 sequences, 38% detected once. This entry belongs to a study of T cells in Graves' hyperthyroidism and ophthalmopathy. CDR3 length: 12 amino acids. Trimming shortened V by 7 bases and J by 5 bases, and 14 bases separated the two germline ends. Per germline, CDR1 SQVTM and CDR2 ANQGSEA. Graves' hyperthyroidism showing no ophthalmopathy progression within 18 months was considered stable. Study results and caveats: Ophthalmopathy was told apart from stable hyperthyroidism by a 13 V-J model. Blood also held most thyroid clonotypes expanded beyond 0.001. The model forecast ophthalmopathy, anticipating it by a median about 6.5 months before onset.

The source material was blood. The receptor's source is a man aged 18 to 30 with Graves' hyperthyroidism. The rearrangement joins TRBV29-1 to TRBJ2-5, with D hard to call. This CDR3 is CSGGRIGETQYF. The CDR3 region has the DNA TGCAGCGGCGGACGGATAGGGGAGACCCAGTACTTC. Full variable domain (remainder filled in from reference TRBV29-1 and TRBJ2-5): SAVISQKPSRDICQRGTSLTIQCQVDSQVTMMFWYRQQPGQSLTLIATANQGSEATYESGFVIDKFPISRPNLTFSTLTVSNMSPEDSSIYLCSGGRIGETQYFGPGTRLLVL.